Sequencing of this TCR beta chain was carried out in a study of neoadjuvant anti-PD-1 for oral cavity cancer. Study context: Before surgery, most patients got three to four biweekly 3 mg/kg nivolumab doses. Patients without progression got a fourth dose around day 43.

Study conclusions and caveats: Non-responders to neoadjuvant nivolumab had significantly more clonal PBMC T cells than responders.

The V and J ends lost 2 bases and 5 bases, in that order; junction bases with no gene match: 6. The CDR3 consists of 15 residues. Per germline, CDR1 KGHSH and CDR2 LQKENI. Most PBMC samples had roughly 0.5 ug input DNA in six replicates. Sequenced by immunoSEQ multiplex PCR; TCRdb stores in-frame clones only, minus some. The repertoire consists of roughly 60,000 clones, with roughly three quarters occurring once and the leading ten covering just over 2.5%. Turning to this clone: As yet, its antigen is unknown.

This material consisted of PBMCs, taken before nivolumab (anti-PD-1) treatment. The source is a person aged 35 to 85 with oral cavity squamous cell carcinoma. The chain recombines TRBV18 with TRBJ2-7; 10 nucleotides agree with TRBD1. The DNA of the CDR3 is TGTGCCAGCTCACCAGCCGGGACAGGGGCCCACGAGCAGTACTTC. This codes for CASSPAGTGAHEQYF.